The present T cell receptor beta chain was sequenced within a study of cytomegalovirus exposure and HLA in healthy donors. Study at large: Earlier findings included some 120 million unique TCR beta sequences obtained from roughly 200 million T cells.

13 Jbeta primers and 60 Vbeta primers were used for the PCR. The repertoire was sequenced with immunoSEQ multiplex PCR; TCRdb's copy has only in-frame clones and lacks some. The table records around 180,000 clones, roughly 80% of them present only once. V lost 4 bases and J 8 bases, leaving 10 bases between the germline ends. This CDR3 spans 12 amino acids. CDR1 SGHRS and CDR2 YFSETQ come from the germline V gene. A remark on this clone: Its antigen is still unknown.

Findings of the study overall: Using the classifier, cytomegalovirus status was reportedly diagnosed with high specificity and sensitivity. Later analysis identified about 18,000 TCR beta sequences associated with HLA alleles, using a false discovery rate threshold of 0.05. It has been reported that TCR beta sequences accurately predicted the HLA-A and HLA-B alleles of most subjects.

The material sequenced was PBMCs. The genes are TRBV5-1 and TRBJ2-1, with D hard to call. The receptor comes from a woman aged 50 to 60 in good health and CMV-seronegative. This CDR3 reads CASSPQFDEQFF. As DNA, the CDR3 is TGCGCCAGCAGCCCACAGTTCGATGAGCAGTTCTTC.